Listed here are 19 T cell receptor beta chains from one sample, sequenced in a study of cytomegalovirus exposure and HLA in healthy donors. The PCR made use of 60 Vbeta and 13 Jbeta primers. Libraries were prepared by immunoSEQ multiplex PCR; TCRdb keeps only in-frame clonotypes and omits some of them. The sample holds more than 65,000 clones, about 74% seen once. Sequenced sample: PBMCs. Source of these receptors: a woman in her fifties or sixties in good health and CMV-seropositive.

J is TRBJ1-4 and V is TRBV10-3; 8 nucleotides align to TRBD1. The CDR3 totals 15 residues. With 5 bases clipped from V and 7 bases from J, the junction kept 9 bases outside the gene matches. Germline lookup yields CDR1 ENHRY and CDR2 SYGVKD. The CDR3 DNA reads as TGTGCCATCAGTCCTCAGGGGGCGGTTGGTGAAAAACTGTTTTTT. It codes for CAISPQGAVGEKLFF.

A few counts support this clone. Here the CDR3 reads CASSGLTGTPNTEAFF. The CDR3 bases are TGTGCCAGCAGTGGCCTTACCGGGACACCGAACACTGAAGCTTTCTTT. The chain carries TRBV28 and TRBJ1-1, with D possibly matching TRBD1 (6 bases). With 5 bases removed from V and 1 base from J, the gap between germline ends came to 17 bases. This CDR3 spans 16 amino acids. From germline, CDR1 is MDHEN and CDR2 SYDVKM.

V is TRBV9 and J is TRBJ2-5, with a possible D match to TRBD2 (6 bases). Germline V gene data show CDR1 as SGDLS and CDR2 as YYNGEE. This CDR3 is built from 15 residues. V lost 4 bases, J lost 1 base, and 14 bases lay in between. For the CDR3, the DNA is TGTGCCAGCAGCCCATGGGGGGTGCCCCAAGAGACCCAGTACTTC. Translated, it gives CASSPWGVPQETQYF. The full variable domain, completed using reference TRBV9 and TRBJ2-5, is DSGVTQTPKHLITATGQRVTLRCSPRSGDLSVYWYQQSLDQGLQFLIQYYNGEERAKGNILERFSAQQFPDLHSELNLSSLELGDSALYFCASSPWGVPQETQYFGPGTRLLVL.

V gene TRBV5-4 combines with J gene TRBJ1-6; perhaps TRBD1 as D (6 bases). The length of the CDR3 is 15 residues. Germline loops: CDR1 SGHNT, CDR2 YYREEE (reference sequence). The V and J ends lost 2 bases and 9 bases respectively, with 15 bases between them. The DNA of the CDR3 is TGTGCCAGCAGCTTACAGGGCACCTGGGGTTCACCCCTCCACTTT. This gives the protein CASSLQGTWGSPLHF.

The chain is built from TRBV7-6 and TRBJ1-1; D gene uncertain. Germline loops: CDR1 SGHVS, CDR2 FNYEAQ. The CDR3 extends over 18 amino acids. The V and J ends lost 4 bases and 1 base respectively, with 22 bases between them. The CDR3 loop is CASSSTSLGGSGNTEAFF. CDR3 nucleotide sequence: TGTGCCAGCAGCTCCACCTCTCTGGGAGGGTCAGGGAACACTGAAGCTTTCTTT. The whole variable domain, remainder taken from reference TRBV7-6 and TRBJ1-1, is GAGVSQSPRYKVTKRGQDVALRCDPISGHVSLYWYRQALGQGPEFLTYFNYEAQQDKSGLPNDRFSAERPEGSISTLTIQRTEQRDSAMYRCASSSTSLGGSGNTEAFFGQGTRLTVV.

The CDR3 bases are TGTGCCACCAGCAGCCCGGGGGGGCTAGAGACCCAGTACTTC. Protein sequence: CATSSPGGLETQYF. J is TRBJ2-5 and V is TRBV15, with TRBD2 identical over 8 bases. The V gene's germline CDR1 is LNHNV and CDR2 YYDKDF (reference sequence). V trimming: 3 bases; J trimming: 4 bases; junction bases outside the gene matches: 4. CDR3 length equals 14 residues.

This chain links TRBV2 with TRBJ2-2; D is possibly TRBD2 (6 bases). Trimming removed 11 bases from V and 1 base from J, with 11 bases in between. Germline lookup yields CDR1 SNHLY and CDR2 FYNNEI. This CDR3 is built from 13 residues. This chain's CDR3 is CAGGLKNTGELFF. In DNA form, the CDR3 reads TGTGCCGGTGGACTAAAGAACACCGGGGAGCTGTTTTTT.

J is TRBJ2-7 and V is TRBV25-1; a weak D match, TRBD2 (6 bases). Trimming removed 4 bases from V and 1 base from J, with 14 bases in between. The CDR3 runs to 15 residues. The germline V gene has CDR1 MGHDK and CDR2 SYGVNS. CDR3 protein: CASSGAGGKSYEQYF. The CDR3 DNA follows: TGTGCCAGCAGTGGGGCCGGGGGTAAATCCTACGAGCAGTACTTC.

The V call is TRBV13, the J call TRBJ2-1, with D uncertain. Germline loops: CDR1 PRHDT, CDR2 FYEKMQ (reference sequence). Trimming took 5 bases from V and 9 from J, leaving 11 bases between them. The CDR3 covers 12 residues. CDR3 nucleotide sequence: TGTGCCAGCAGCCCCAGACACGGTGAGCAGTTCTTC. Amino acids: CASSPRHGEQFF.

J is TRBJ2-1 and V is TRBV5-8; TRBD2 matches at 8 bases. The CDR3 loop spans 12 amino acids. V was pared by 4 bases and J by 9 bases, with 3 bases of the junction left unmatched. The germline CDR1 and CDR2 sequences are SGHTS and YDEGEE. The CDR3: CASSRTSFEQFF. The CDR3 DNA reads TGTGCCAGCAGCCGGACTAGCTTTGAGCAGTTCTTC.

DNA for the CDR3: TGTGCCAGCAGTTTCGAAGGGGGATGGGTGAACACTGAAGCTTTCTTT. Translating it yields CASSFEGGWVNTEAFF. The chain couples TRBV28 to TRBJ1-1; TRBD1 might be the D (6 bases). Germline V CDR1 and CDR2: MDHEN, SYDVKM. V lost 3 bases and J 0 bases, leaving 14 bases between the germline ends. This CDR3 has 16 residues.

This chain uses TRBV7-2 with TRBJ1-5, with D unresolved. The CDR3 loop spans 15 amino acids. Per germline, CDR1 SGHTA and CDR2 FQGNSA. V was shortened by 6 bases and J by 2 bases, with 14 bases between the two germline ends. CDR3 nucleotide sequence: TGTGCCAGCAGTCGGAGCCCCCGGGGCAATCAGCCCCAGCATTTT. The encoded protein is CASSRSPRGNQPQHF.

The chain carries TRBV2 and TRBJ1-2; 7 bases agree with TRBD1. The V and J ends lost 6 bases and 7 bases, in that order; junction bases with no gene match: 8. The CDR3 consists of 13 residues. The germline CDR1 and CDR2 sequences are SNHLY and FYNNEI. The CDR3 DNA sequence: TGTGCCAGCAGACCACCGGGACAGTCTGGCTACACCTTC. It is translated as CASRPPGQSGYTF.

The chain recombines TRBV6-6 with TRBJ1-6; TRBD1 aligns across 9 bases. The CDR3 loop spans 14 amino acids. J gave up 9 bases and V 6 bases, and 6 bases lay outside the gene matches. CDR1 and CDR2 (germline): MNHNY, SVGAGI (reference sequence). CDR3 DNA: TGTGCCAGCAGGTCGGGACAGGGAGGTTCACCCCTCCACTTT. It translates to CASRSGQGGSPLHF.

CDR3 sequence reads: CASSYLRTARGIEQFF. The CDR3 DNA reads TGTGCCAGCAGTTACCTGAGAACCGCAAGGGGGATTGAGCAGTTCTTC. The chain combines TRBV6-6 with TRBJ2-1, with a tentative D call TRBD1 (6 bases). V was trimmed by 2 bases and J by 9 bases, leaving 20 bases between them. This CDR3 has 16 amino acids. In germline, CDR1 is MNHNY, CDR2 SVGAGI (reference sequence).

The CDR3 here is CASSLDAGPYEQYF. The DNA of the CDR3 is TGCGCCAGCAGCTTGGACGCAGGGCCCTACGAGCAGTACTTC. The V and J genes are TRBV5-1 and TRBJ2-5, with D tentatively TRBD1 (5 bases). The DNA end is a closer match to TRBJ2-7, so the J assignment may be wrong. The germline V gene encodes CDR1 SGHRS and CDR2 YFSETQ. This CDR3 is built from 14 residues.

About this clone itself: The CDR3 ends on some other residue instead of the conserved phenylalanine or tryptophan, so this is likely a read error. The DNA is omitted, as the CDR3 cannot be located on it reliably, and the CDR3 follows TCRdb's listing. The CDR3 is CASRLEGRTNTEALV. The chain couples TRBV19 to TRBJ1-1. The CDR3 has 15 residues if both end residues are counted. Germline CDR1 LNHDA, CDR2 SQIVND (reference sequence).

The chain links TRBV12-5 to TRBJ1-4; weak D call: TRBD1 (6 bases). CDR3 size: 13 residues. The V end lost 10 bases, the J end lost 6 bases, and 15 bases lay between the germline ends. CDR1 and CDR2 (germline): LGHNT, FRNRAP. CDR3 residues: CATQRQAYEKLFF. In DNA form, the CDR3 reads TGTGCTACCCAAAGACAGGCGTATGAAAAACTGTTTTTT. The variable domain in full, completed from reference TRBV12-5 and TRBJ1-4, reads DARVTQTPRHKVTEMGQEVTMRCQPILGHNTVFWYRQTMMQGLELLAYFRNRAPLDDSGMPKDRFSAEMPDATLATLKIQPSEPRDSAVYFCATQRQAYEKLFFGSGTQLSVL.

The rearrangement joins TRBV19 to TRBJ1-5; TRBD1 aligns across 8 bases. Trimming at V came to 3 bases and at J to 4 bases, leaving 2 bases not matched to a gene. The CDR3 length is 14 residues. Germline V gives CDR1 LNHDA, CDR2 SQIVND (reference sequence). CDR3 loop: CASSMDRENQPQHF. In nucleotides, the CDR3 is TGTGCCAGTAGTATGGACAGGGAGAATCAGCCCCAGCATTTT. The variable domain in full, completed from reference TRBV19 and TRBJ1-5, reads DGGITQSPKYLFRKEGQNVTLSCEQNLNHDAMYWYRQDPGQGLRLIYYSQIVNDFQKGDIAEGYSVSREKKESFPLTVTSAQKNPTAFYLCASSMDRENQPQHFGDGTRLSIL.